This entry concerns a single T cell receptor (beta chain). Clones were read by immunoSEQ multiplex PCR, and TCRdb kept only the in-frame ones, dropping some. The sample lists about 11,000 clones, just under 95% occurring once. This sample is drawn from a study of T cell changes during pregnancy in multiple sclerosis. Per the germline V gene, CDR1 is MGHRA and CDR2 is YSYEKL. The CDR3 covers 15 residues. Losses at the gene ends were 5 bases for V and 2 bases for J; bases not matched to a gene: 7. Here the sequenced sample was CD4+ T cells from peripheral blood mononuclear cells, taken before pregnancy. This TCR was sampled from a female donor with multiple sclerosis, enrolled in a pregnancy study. V is TRBV4-1 and J is TRBJ2-7, with 9 nucleotides matching TRBD2. In DNA form, the CDR3 reads TGCGCCAGCAGCTATGGGGCTAGCGGGGCCTACGAGCAGTACTTC. This encodes CASSYGASGAYEQYF.